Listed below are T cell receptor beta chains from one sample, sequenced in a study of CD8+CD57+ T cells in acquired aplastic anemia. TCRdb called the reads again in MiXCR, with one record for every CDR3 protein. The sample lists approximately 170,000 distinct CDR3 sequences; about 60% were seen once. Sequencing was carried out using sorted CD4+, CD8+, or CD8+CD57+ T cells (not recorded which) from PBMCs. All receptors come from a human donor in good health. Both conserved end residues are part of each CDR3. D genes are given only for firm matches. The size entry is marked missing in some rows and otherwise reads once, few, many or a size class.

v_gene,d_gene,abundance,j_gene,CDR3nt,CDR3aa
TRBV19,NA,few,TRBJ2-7,TGTGCCAGTAGTATAGATGTTGGGGCAGCCTACGAGCAGTACTTC,CASSIDVGAAYEQYF
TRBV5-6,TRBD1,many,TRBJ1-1,TGTGCCAGCAGCTTACATCAGGGGGAAGTTGAAGCTTTCTTT,CASSLHQGEVEAFF
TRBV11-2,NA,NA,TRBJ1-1,TGTGCCAGCAGCTCCATAAACGGGGAGGCTTTCTTT,CASSSINGEAFF
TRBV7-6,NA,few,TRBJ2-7,TGTGCCAGCAGCTTAGCCCCCGACTACGAGCAGTACTTC,CASSLAPDYEQYF
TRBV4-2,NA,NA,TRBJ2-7,TGTGCCAGCAGCCAAGATCAGGCTGGGAGTAACGAGCAGTACTTC,CASSQDQAGSNEQYF
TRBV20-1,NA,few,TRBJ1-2,TGCAGTGCTAGGAGGGATGGCTACACCTTC,CSARRDGYTF
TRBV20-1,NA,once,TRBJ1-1,TGCAGTGCTATAGGACGGGAGAACACCTACGAAGCTTTCTTT,CSAIGRENTYEAFF
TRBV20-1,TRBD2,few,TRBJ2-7,TGCAGTGCTAGAGATCGACTAGCGGGACACTTATACGAGCAGTACTTC,CSARDRLAGHLYEQYF
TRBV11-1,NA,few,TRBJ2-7,TGTGCCAGCAGTTTAGGAGGGGCGTCTGAGCAGTACTTC,CASSLGGASEQYF
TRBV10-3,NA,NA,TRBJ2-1,TGTGCCATCAGTGACGGCGGGGGCAGGAATGAGCAGTTCTTC,CAISDGGGRNEQFF
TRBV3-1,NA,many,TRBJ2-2,TGTGCCAGCAGCCAAGCTATAGATCTGCTCGGGGAGCTGTTTTTT,CASSQAIDLLGELFF
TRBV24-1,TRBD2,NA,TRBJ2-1,TGTGCCACCAGTGATTGGACTAGCGGGAGGTATGTTAATGAGCAGTTCTTC,CATSDWTSGRYVNEQFF
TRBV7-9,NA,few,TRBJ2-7,TGTGCCAGCAGCTTGCAATACGGGACACAAACCTACGAGCAGTACTTC,CASSLQYGTQTYEQYF
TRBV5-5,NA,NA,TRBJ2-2,TGTGCCAGCACAATAAGCTTTTTCGGGGAGCTGTTTTTT,CASTISFFGELFF
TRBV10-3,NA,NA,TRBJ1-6,TGTGCCAGCAGACCCTCGGGGGATAATTCACCCCTCCACTTT,CASRPSGDNSPLHF
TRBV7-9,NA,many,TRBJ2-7,TGTGCCAGCAGCTTGACGGGAGTGGACTACGAGCAGTACTTC,CASSLTGVDYEQYF
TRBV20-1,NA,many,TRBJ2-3,TGCAGTGCTAGCGAACTAGTGGATACGCAGTATTTT,CSASELVDTQYF
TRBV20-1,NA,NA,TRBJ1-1,TGCAGTGCTACAATAGACATATCCACTGAAGCTTTCTTT,CSATIDISTEAFF
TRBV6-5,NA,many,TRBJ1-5,TGTGCCAGCAGCAATGAAGGGGCGGATCAGCCCCAGCATTTT,CASSNEGADQPQHF